Sequencing of this T cell receptor beta chain was carried out in a study of molecular identifiers for immune sequencing clone quantification. About the research overall: RNA from approximately 20,000 or 98,000 naive CD8 cells was split five ways in replicates, with four sequenced.

A note on this clonotype: A read error is possible here, since a much larger clone lies one base away.

TCRdb fed the PCR reads into MiXCR, producing one record per CDR3 protein. This table holds 100,000 or so distinct CDR3 sequences, over 20% found once. The CDR3 consists of 13 residues. Germline V gene sequence: CDR1 MNHNS, CDR2 SASEGT. This clonotype was obtained from a human donor in good health. Some libraries in this study had Jurkat cell RNA spiked in. The chain has TRBV6-1 and TRBJ1-1; the D gene is possibly TRBD1 (5 bases). The sample was naive CD8+ T cells from blood, with Jurkat cell RNA spiked in. The subset was: FACS-sorted CD8+CD4-CCR7+CD45RA+ naive T cells. This CDR3 is CASEGRMNTEALF. CDR3 nucleotides: TGTGCCAGCGAGGGACGGATGAACACTGAAGCTCTCTTT.